Below, 9 T cell receptor beta chains from the same sample are listed, as sequenced in a study of CD8 T cells in ankylosing spondylitis. In TCRdb, the 5' RACE reads were re-called with MiXCR into one record per CDR3 protein. The data show about 220,000 distinct CDR3 sequences, approximately 24% seen once. Sequenced material: blood, either unsorted or a sorted T cell fraction (not recorded which). These receptors all come from a male donor with ankylosing spondylitis or in good health (not recorded which).

This clonotype came up a few times. The V gene is TRBV12-3 or TRBV12-4, the J gene TRBJ1-2; 8 positions agree with TRBD1. V was pared by 5 bases and J by 4 bases, with 6 bases of the junction left unmatched. The CDR3 runs 14 residues. This chain's CDR3 is CASSPRTGPYGYTF. The CDR3 DNA is TGTGCCAGCAGTCCACGGACAGGGCCCTATGGCTACACCTTC.

This clonotype was observed many times. The chain uses TRBV18 and TRBJ2-2; the D is unclear. The germline V gene has CDR1 KGHSH and CDR2 LQKENI. The V and J ends lost 3 bases and 5 bases respectively, with 4 bases between them. The CDR3 runs to 12 residues. This CDR3 is CASSPQTGELFF. The CDR3 DNA follows: TGTGCCAGCTCACCTCAGACCGGGGAGCTGTTTTTT.

This clonotype has at least ten counts. The chain uses TRBV11-2 and TRBJ2-1; TRBD2 aligns across 8 bases. The ends lost 4 bases at V and 9 bases at J; junction bases unmatched: 14. The germline V gene has CDR1 SGHAT and CDR2 FQNNGV. This CDR3 contains 16 residues. The DNA for the CDR3 is TGTGCCAGCAGCTCCCTCGCGGGAGGAGGATTTGGTGAGCAGTTCTTC. Translation: CASSSLAGGGFGEQFF.

This clonotype was picked up many times. This chain links TRBV5-1 with TRBJ1-6; D gene uncertain. Trimming cost V 3 bases and J 8 bases, with 9 bases left between them. This CDR3 has 13 amino acids. CDR1 and CDR2 (germline): SGHRS, YFSETQ. Here the CDR3 reads CASSSLSDSPLHF. The CDR3 DNA follows: TGCGCCAGCAGCTCTCTTAGTGATTCACCCCTCCACTTT.

This clonotype has ten or more counts. The chain employs TRBV20-1 and TRBJ1-5, with unresolved D. This CDR3 contains 13 residues. Germline V CDR1 and CDR2: DFQATT, SNEGSKA (reference sequence). The V end was cut by 0 bases, the J end by 6 bases, with 9 bases between. The CDR3 nucleotides read TGCAGTGCTAGAGATGCCGCGGGTCAGCCCCAGCATTTT. Translated: CSARDAAGQPQHF.

This clonotype was seen ten or more times. The rearrangement uses TRBV20-1 and TRBJ2-3; tentatively, D is TRBD1 or TRBD2 (5 bases each). V lost 1 base to trimming and J lost 0 bases, with 14 bases between them. The germline gives CDR1 DFQATT, CDR2 SNEGSKA (reference sequence). The CDR3 length is 16 residues. CDR3 residues: CSARGPGRYSTDTQYF. CDR3 nucleotides: TGCAGTGCTAGAGGTCCGGGACGGTACAGCACAGATACGCAGTATTTT.

This clonotype was counted a few times. This chain uses TRBV20-1 with TRBJ1-2; tentative D call: TRBD1 (6 bases). Trimming cost V 6 bases and J 12 bases, with 11 bases left between them. Germline assignment: CDR1 DFQATT and CDR2 SNEGSKA (reference sequence). This CDR3 has 9 residues. CDR3 region: CSARTANTF. CDR3 bases: TGCAGTGCGAGGACAGCCAACACCTTC.

This clonotype was seen at least ten times. The chain is built from TRBV6-1 and TRBJ1-6; D is unresolved. Deletions cut 2 bases from V and 10 bases from J, with 12 bases between. Germline V gene sequence: CDR1 MNHNS, CDR2 SASEGT. This CDR3 region has 14 residues. DNA for the CDR3: TGTGCCAGCAGTGAAAATATTGGAGGATCACCCCTCCACTTT. Translating it yields CASSENIGGSPLHF.

This clonotype was picked up many times. The genes are TRBV20-1 and TRBJ1-5; D perhaps matches TRBD1 (5 bases). The CDR3 length is 15 residues. Germline V gives CDR1 DFQATT, CDR2 SNEGSKA (reference sequence). V gave up 5 bases and J gave up 5 bases, with 19 bases separating them. The CDR3 sequence: CSAGGGIRRDQPQHF. The CDR3 DNA sequence: TGCAGTGCTGGCGGGGGGATTAGGAGGGATCAGCCCCAGCATTTT.